A selection of T cell receptor beta chains follows, all from one sample in a study of neoadjuvant anti-PD-1 for oral cavity cancer. Profiled with immunoSEQ multiplex PCR; TCRdb holds only in-frame clones, not every one. The repertoire holds approximately 15,000 clones, with approximately 40% as singletons. The sequencing used tumor tissue, collected after nivolumab (anti-PD-1) treatment. The source is a person aged 40 to 85 with oral cavity squamous cell carcinoma. The CDR3 runs from the conserved cysteine through the conserved F or W. The order of the fields is D gene, V gene, clone size, J gene, CDR3 DNA, CDR3 protein. The D gene is left open where the match is weak. Clone size is stated in some rows and not others, as once, few, many or a class when expanded.

d_gene: NA
v_gene: TRBV7-9
abundance: few
j_gene: TRBJ2-3
CDR3nt: TGTGCCAGCAGCTTGGGGACACAGGCAGATACGCAGTATTTT
CDR3aa: CASSLGTQADTQYF

d_gene: NA
v_gene: TRBV4-1
abundance: once
j_gene: TRBJ2-5
CDR3nt: TGCGCCAGCAGCCAGCGACACCAAGAGACCCAGTACTTC
CDR3aa: CASSQRHQETQYF

d_gene: NA
v_gene: TRBV6-1
abundance: NA
j_gene: TRBJ1-4
CDR3nt: TGTGCCAGCAGGGCAGGACAGTTGTTTAATGAAAAACTGTTTTTT
CDR3aa: CASRAGQLFNEKLFF

d_gene: NA
v_gene: TRBV15
abundance: few
j_gene: TRBJ2-5
CDR3nt: TGTGCCACCACCCATGTGAGTGGTGGGCAGACCCAGTACTTC
CDR3aa: CATTHVSGGQTQYF

d_gene: NA
v_gene: TRBV7-2
abundance: few
j_gene: TRBJ2-7
CDR3nt: TGTGCCAGCAGCTGGGGACACTCCTACGAGCAGTACTTC
CDR3aa: CASSWGHSYEQYF

d_gene: NA
v_gene: TRBV7-7
abundance: NA
j_gene: TRBJ2-7
CDR3nt: TGTGCCAGCAGCTTAGGCGGCAGGGGCTACGAGCAGTACTTC
CDR3aa: CASSLGGRGYEQYF

d_gene: NA
v_gene: TRBV15
abundance: few
j_gene: TRBJ1-5
CDR3nt: TGTGCCACCAGCAGTGATAGCAATCAGCCCCAGCATTTT
CDR3aa: CATSSDSNQPQHF

d_gene: TRBD1
v_gene: TRBV6-5
abundance: NA
j_gene: TRBJ1-5
CDR3nt: TGTGCCAGCAGCCGCGGACAGGGCGACAATCAGCCCCAGCATTTT
CDR3aa: CASSRGQGDNQPQHF

d_gene: TRBD2
v_gene: TRBV6-6
abundance: NA
j_gene: TRBJ2-7
CDR3nt: TGTGCCAGCAGTCCCTCCGGGACTAGCGGGGGCTACGAGCAGTACTTC
CDR3aa: CASSPSGTSGGYEQYF

d_gene: TRBD1
v_gene: TRBV4-1
abundance: NA
j_gene: TRBJ1-4
CDR3nt: TGCGCCAGCAGCCAAGAGGAGGGGGCCTATGAAAAACTGTTTTTT
CDR3aa: CASSQEEGAYEKLFF

d_gene: TRBD2
v_gene: TRBV11-2
abundance: NA
j_gene: TRBJ2-5
CDR3nt: TGTGCCAGCTCCGGGGGAGCGGGGGGGATACAAGAGACCCAGTACTTC
CDR3aa: CASSGGAGGIQETQYF

d_gene: TRBD2
v_gene: TRBV5-6
abundance: NA
j_gene: TRBJ2-5
CDR3nt: TGTGCCAGCAGCCCTGGACTAGCGGGAGCTCTGGAGACCCAGTACTTC
CDR3aa: CASSPGLAGALETQYF

d_gene: TRBD1
v_gene: TRBV6-1
abundance: NA
j_gene: TRBJ1-1
CDR3nt: TGTGCCAGCAGTGTCGACAGGGGGGACACTGAAGCTTTCTTT
CDR3aa: CASSVDRGDTEAFF

d_gene: NA
v_gene: TRBV19
abundance: few
j_gene: TRBJ1-2
CDR3nt: TGTGCCAGTAGATCCCCCTTAAGTCCGACCTATGGCTACACCTTC
CDR3aa: CASRSPLSPTYGYTF

d_gene: NA
v_gene: TRBV15
abundance: NA
j_gene: TRBJ2-6
CDR3nt: TGTGCCACCAGCAGAGCTACAGGGGGGGCTGGGGCCAACGTCCTGACTTTC
CDR3aa: CATSRATGGAGANVLTF

d_gene: NA
v_gene: TRBV5-6
abundance: NA
j_gene: TRBJ1-1
CDR3nt: TGTGCCAGCAGCGGGGGGACAAACACTGAAGCTTTCTTT
CDR3aa: CASSGGTNTEAFF

d_gene: NA
v_gene: TRBV30
abundance: NA
j_gene: TRBJ1-5
CDR3nt: TGTGCCTGGAGTGTAGGAGCGGGGGTTCAGCCCCAGCATTTT
CDR3aa: CAWSVGAGVQPQHF

d_gene: NA
v_gene: TRBV9
abundance: once
j_gene: TRBJ1-5
CDR3nt: TGTGCCAGCAGCGTTGACGGGAGTCAGCCCCAGCATTTT
CDR3aa: CASSVDGSQPQHF

d_gene: NA
v_gene: TRBV5-4
abundance: once
j_gene: TRBJ1-4
CDR3nt: TGTGCCAGCAGCCTTGACAGATATAATGAAAAACTGTTTTTT
CDR3aa: CASSLDRYNEKLFF

d_gene: NA
v_gene: TRBV2
abundance: few
j_gene: TRBJ1-1
CDR3nt: TGTGCCAGCAGTCTGAACCCTAACACTGAAGCTTTCTTT
CDR3aa: CASSLNPNTEAFF